This entry lists 15 T cell receptor beta chains sequenced from one sample in a study of shared clonotypes between healthy human individuals. Using immunoSEQ multiplex PCR, the repertoire was profiled, and TCRdb retains in-frame clones only, with some absent. The sample consists of roughly 2,300,000 clones, 85% to 95% of them appearing once. Sequencing input: naive CD4+ T cells from PBMCs. Subset: CD45RA+ positively selected. These receptors were taken from a young man in good health. Some clones in this sample may be carry-over from other donors' samples.

The chain has TRBV29-1 and TRBJ2-5; 12 nucleotides line up with TRBD2. V shed 6 bases and J 9 bases; nucleotides not matched to a gene: 11. The CDR3 has 14 residues. Looked up from germline, CDR1 is SQVTM and CDR2 is ANQGSEA. The CDR3 nucleotides read TGCAGCGTCGCTGGACTAGCGGGGTTCTCGGCCCAGTACTTC. This translates into CSVAGLAGFSAQYF.

The rearrangement uses TRBV18 and TRBJ2-5, with 9 bases aligning to TRBD1. V shed 3 bases and J 5 bases; nucleotides not matched to a gene: 10. Germline V gene lookup returns CDR1 KGHSH and CDR2 LQKENI. The CDR3 covers 16 residues. This CDR3 is CASSPTKQGAGETQYF. The CDR3 nucleotides are TGTGCCAGCTCACCTACCAAACAGGGGGCAGGGGAGACCCAGTACTTC.

V and J are TRBV28 and TRBJ2-5; TRBD2 agrees at 8 bases. CDR1 MDHEN and CDR2 SYDVKM come from the germline V gene. CDR3 size: 16 residues. The V segment lost 0 bases and the J segment 7 bases; nucleotides outside the gene matches: 10. This CDR3 is CASSLWGGRPSGTQYF. In DNA form, the CDR3 reads TGTGCCAGCAGTTTATGGGGCGGGAGGCCTTCCGGGACCCAGTACTTC. Filled out from reference TRBV28 and TRBJ2-5, the complete variable domain reads DVKVTQSSRYLVKRTGEKVFLECVQDMDHENMFWYRQDPGLGLRLIYFSYDVKMKEKGDIPEGYSVSREKKERFSLILESASTNQTSMYLCASSLWGGRPSGTQYFGPGTRLLVL.

This clone has just one count. The gene calls are TRBV9 and TRBJ2-3; either TRBD1 or TRBD2 may supply D (5 bases each). This CDR3 is 18 amino acids long. V lost 0 bases to trimming and J lost 3 bases, with 20 bases between them. The germline V gene has CDR1 SGDLS and CDR2 YYNGEE. The CDR3 sequence: CASSVGGAGSLLTDTQYF. DNA for the CDR3: TGTGCCAGCAGCGTAGGAGGGGCAGGCTCCTTACTGACAGATACGCAGTATTTT.

This chain connects TRBV4-3 to TRBJ2-3, with 10 nucleotides matching TRBD2. The CDR3 runs 17 residues. V was pared by 3 bases and J by 0 bases, with 6 bases of the junction left unmatched. Germline-derived CDR1 and CDR2 are LGHNA and YSLEER. CDR3 sequence (DNA): TGCGCCAGCAGCCAGAGACGACTAGCGGGTAGCACAGATACGCAGTATTTT. This encodes CASSQRRLAGSTDTQYF.

The chain employs TRBV7-6 and TRBJ2-1; TRBD2 agrees at 7 bases. Germline CDR1 and CDR2: SGHVS and FNYEAQ. CDR3 size: 15 residues. V shed 1 base and J 9 bases; nucleotides not matched to a gene: 9. CDR3 residues: CASSLESGMKLEQFF. The CDR3 nucleotides are TGTGCCAGCAGCTTAGAGAGCGGGATGAAGCTTGAGCAGTTCTTC. The complete variable domain, with remaining parts taken from reference TRBV7-6 and TRBJ2-1, reads GAGVSQSPRYKVTKRGQDVALRCDPISGHVSLYWYRQALGQGPEFLTYFNYEAQQDKSGLPNDRFSAERPEGSISTLTIQRTEQRDSAMYRCASSLESGMKLEQFFGPGTRLTVL.

The gene calls are TRBV2 and TRBJ1-4; 7 positions match TRBD1. V shed 5 bases, J shed 6 bases, and the junction held 6 bases outside the gene matches. CDR1 is SNHLY, CDR2 FYNNEI, per germline. The CDR3 is 14 residues long. The CDR3 DNA follows: TGTGCCAGCAGTTATACAGGGGCGGATGAAAAACTGTTTTTT. Residues: CASSYTGADEKLFF.

This clone was observed a few times. The rearrangement uses TRBV5-1 and TRBJ1-1; D not resolved. The CDR3 contains 13 residues. CDR1 and CDR2 from the germline V gene are SGHRS and YFSETQ. V lost 4 bases, J lost 1 base, and 8 bases lay in between. The CDR3 spells CASSHAGNTEAFF. CDR3 DNA: TGCGCCAGCAGCCACGCAGGGAACACTGAAGCTTTCTTT.

The chain combines TRBV29-1 with TRBJ2-7, with 7 bases lining up with TRBD1. The ends lost 6 bases at V and 4 bases at J; junction bases unmatched: 6. Germline loops: CDR1 SQVTM, CDR2 ANQGSEA. The CDR3 runs to 12 residues. The CDR3 DNA sequence: TGCAGCGTCAGGACAGGACCTTACGAGCAGTACTTC. It codes for CSVRTGPYEQYF.

The chain combines TRBV15 with TRBJ2-7, with 8 bases fitting TRBD2. This CDR3 has 14 amino acids. J was trimmed by 3 bases and V by 6 bases; bases with no gene match: 7. In germline, CDR1 is LNHNV, CDR2 YYDKDF (reference sequence). The CDR3 here is CATSPGLDFYEQYF. The CDR3, as DNA: TGTGCCACCAGTCCGGGACTAGACTTCTACGAGCAGTACTTC.

In this sample, this clone turned up once. CDR3 coding DNA: TGTGCCAGCAGCTATACCTTTACTAGCACAGATACGCAGTATTTT. It codes for CASSYTFTSTDTQYF. The chain employs TRBV5-8 and TRBJ2-3, with unresolved D. This CDR3 comprises 15 residues. Germline CDR1 and CDR2: SGHTS and YDEGEE. Trimming pared 3 bases from V and 0 bases from J, leaving 11 bases between.

The chain employs TRBV5-4 and TRBJ1-2; 9 bases map to TRBD1. The V gene's germline CDR1 is SGHNT and CDR2 YYREEE (reference sequence). The ends lost 4 bases at V and 4 bases at J; junction bases unmatched: 17. CDR3 length: 18 amino acids. The CDR3 DNA reads TGTGCCAGCAGCCTGGCGGGAACAGGGGGCTTTGACGGCTATGGCTACACCTTC. It codes for CASSLAGTGGFDGYGYTF. The variable domain in full, with the rest retrieved from reference TRBV5-4 and TRBJ1-2, is ETGVTQSPTHLIKTRGQQVTLRCSSQSGHNTVSWYQQALGQGPQFIFQYYREEENGRGNFPPRFSGLQFPNYSSELNVNALELDDSALYLCASSLAGTGGFDGYGYTFGSGTRLTVV.

The chain links TRBV5-5 to TRBJ2-1; 7 bases are shared with TRBD1. The CDR3 length is 16 residues. Losses at the gene ends were 4 bases for V and 3 bases for J; bases not matched to a gene: 10. Germline V gene lookup returns CDR1 SGHKS and CDR2 YYEKEE (reference sequence). The CDR3 bases are TGTGCCAGCAGCCACCGGGACAGCCTTAACTACAATGAGCAGTTCTTC. Amino acids: CASSHRDSLNYNEQFF.

The chain has TRBV5-5 and TRBJ2-2, with 11 nucleotides matching TRBD2. Per the germline V gene, CDR1 is SGHKS and CDR2 is YYEKEE (reference sequence). The CDR3 has 15 residues. After removal of 3 bases from V and 6 bases from J, the junction contained 4 bases not matched to a gene. CDR3 nucleotides: TGTGCCAGCAGCTCCCTAGCGGGAGGTGCCGGGGAGCTGTTTTTT. It translates to CASSSLAGGAGELFF.

In its sample, this clone was seen once. This sequence joins TRBV7-3 and TRBJ2-5; D is undetermined. Germline CDR1 is SGHTA and CDR2 is FQGTGA. There are 13 residues in the CDR3. V lost 2 bases to trimming and J lost 1 base, with 5 bases between them. In DNA, the CDR3 is TGTGCCAGCAGCTTAGCCGCCCAAGAGACCCAGTACTTC. This gives the protein CASSLAAQETQYF.